The rows below give T cell receptor beta chains drawn from one sample of a study of T-cell reconstitution after alpha-beta-depleted transplantation in children. In TCRdb, the PCR reads were re-called with MiXCR into one record per CDR3 protein. Seen here are fewer than 550,000 distinct CDR3 sequences, over 9.5% observed once, and the top ten hold roughly 15%. Source: PBMCs, mostly from graft donor cells, taken 180 days after TCRalphabeta/CD19-depleted stem cell transplant. These receptors were obtained from a female patient aged 2-10 years who had a stem cell transplant for aplastic anemia, so the T cells may come from the graft donor. Each CDR3 is given with its conserved first and last residue. The D gene is left open where the match is weak. Clone size, where shown, is once, few, many, or a class for clones that have expanded.

j_call | v_call | clone_size | d_call | cdr3_aa | cdr3_nt
TRBJ2-4 | TRBV4-3 | NA | NA | CASSPPRQAKNIQYF | TGCGCCAGCAGCCCTCCCAGACAAGCCAAAAACATTCAGTACTTC
TRBJ2-3 | TRBV29-1 | NA | TRBD1 | CSVDRRGDRVYTDTQYF | TGCAGCGTTGACAGAAGAGGGGACAGGGTTTACACAGATACGCAGTATTTT
TRBJ1-2 | TRBV12-3/TRBV12-4 | NA | NA | CASSYRKFNYGYTF | TGTGCCAGCAGTTACCGCAAGTTTAACTATGGCTACACCTTC
TRBJ1-1 | TRBV15 | few | NA | CATSRDTQGWTEAFF | TGTGCCACCAGCAGAGATACGCAGGGTTGGACTGAAGCTTTCTTT
TRBJ2-1 | TRBV5-1 | many | TRBD1 | CASSLGGTGYNEQFF | TGCGCCAGCAGCTTGGGCGGGACAGGGTACAATGAGCAGTTCTTC
TRBJ1-1 | TRBV20-1 | many | TRBD1 | CSARVTGQGFEAFF | TGCAGTGCTAGAGTAACAGGACAGGGGTTTGAAGCTTTCTTT
TRBJ2-1 | TRBV29-1 | NA | NA | CSVEGIRGLPSYNEQFF | TGCAGCGTTGAAGGTATCCGGGGGCTCCCCTCCTACAATGAGCAGTTCTTC
TRBJ1-1 | TRBV11-2 | NA | TRBD1 | CASSLVGQGATEAFF | TGTGCCAGCAGCTTAGTCGGACAGGGCGCCACTGAAGCTTTCTTT
TRBJ2-2 | TRBV29-1 | many | NA | CSVKRTNTGELFF | TGCAGCGTTAAACGCACGAACACCGGGGAGCTGTTTTTT
TRBJ2-7 | TRBV20-1 | NA | TRBD2 | CSAKTSGRAHEQYF | TGCAGTGCTAAAACTAGCGGGAGGGCCCACGAGCAGTACTTC
TRBJ2-1 | TRBV7-2 | few | NA | CASSPGAEQFF | TGTGCCAGCAGCCCCGGCGCTGAGCAGTTCTTC
TRBJ2-5 | TRBV6-1 | many | NA | CASSDGRAIQETQYF | TGTGCCAGCAGTGATGGCAGGGCTATCCAAGAGACCCAGTACTTC
TRBJ1-2 | TRBV11-3 | few | TRBD1 | CASSSLPRDRGGYTF | TGTGCCAGCAGCTCCCTGCCCCGGGACAGGGGAGGCTACACCTTC
TRBJ1-1 | TRBV7-2 | few | NA | CASSLARQIAFF | TGTGCCAGCAGCTTAGCCCGACAAATAGCTTTCTTT
TRBJ2-5 | TRBV28 | NA | TRBD1 | CASSRPGQGHQETQYF | TGTGCCAGCAGTCGACCGGGACAGGGGCACCAAGAGACCCAGTACTTC
TRBJ2-7 | TRBV7-9 | NA | TRBD1 | CASSLGMGQWAYEQYF | TGTGCCAGCAGCTTAGGGATGGGACAGTGGGCCTACGAGCAGTACTTC
TRBJ1-2 | TRBV7-2 | many | NA | CASSLWGSYGYTF | TGTGCCAGCAGCTTATGGGGGAGCTATGGCTACACCTTC